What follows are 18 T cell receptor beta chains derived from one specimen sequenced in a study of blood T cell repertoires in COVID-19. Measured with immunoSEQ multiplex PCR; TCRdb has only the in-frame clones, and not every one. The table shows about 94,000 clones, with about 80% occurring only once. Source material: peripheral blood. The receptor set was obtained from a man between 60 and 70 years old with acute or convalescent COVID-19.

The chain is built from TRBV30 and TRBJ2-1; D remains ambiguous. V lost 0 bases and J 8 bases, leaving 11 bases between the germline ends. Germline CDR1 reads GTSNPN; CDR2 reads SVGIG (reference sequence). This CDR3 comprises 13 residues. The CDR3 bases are TGTGCCTGGAGTGTACTTAGATTATATGAGCAGTTCTTC. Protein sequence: CAWSVLRLYEQFF. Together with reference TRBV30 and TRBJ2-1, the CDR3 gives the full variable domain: SQTIHQWPATLVQPVGSPLSLECTVEGTSNPNLYWYRQAAGRGLQLLFYSVGIGQISSEVPQNLSASRPQDRQFILSSKKLLLSDSGFYLCAWSVLRLYEQFFGPGTRLTVL.

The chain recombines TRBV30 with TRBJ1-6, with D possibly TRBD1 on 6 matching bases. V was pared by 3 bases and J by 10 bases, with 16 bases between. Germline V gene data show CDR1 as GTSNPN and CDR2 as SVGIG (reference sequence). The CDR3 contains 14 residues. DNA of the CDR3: TGTGCCTGGAGCCAGACAGGAGAAGGGTCACCCCTCCACTTT. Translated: CAWSQTGEGSPLHF.

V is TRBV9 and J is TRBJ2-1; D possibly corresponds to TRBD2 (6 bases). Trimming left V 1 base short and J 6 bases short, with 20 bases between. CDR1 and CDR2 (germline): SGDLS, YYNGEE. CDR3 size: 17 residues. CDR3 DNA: TGTGCCAGCAGCGTAAATGGCGGCGGCCTGGGAGGCAATGAGCAGTTCTTC. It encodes CASSVNGGGLGGNEQFF. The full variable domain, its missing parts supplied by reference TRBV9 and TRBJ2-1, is DSGVTQTPKHLITATGQRVTLRCSPRSGDLSVYWYQQSLDQGLQFLIQYYNGEERAKGNILERFSAQQFPDLHSELNLSSLELGDSALYFCASSVNGGGLGGNEQFFGPGTRLTVL.

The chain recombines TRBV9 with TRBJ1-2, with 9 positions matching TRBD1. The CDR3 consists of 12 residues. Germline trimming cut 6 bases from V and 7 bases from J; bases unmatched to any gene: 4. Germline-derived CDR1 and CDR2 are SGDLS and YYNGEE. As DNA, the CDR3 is TGTGCCAGCACACAGGGGGCGGGTGGCTACACCTTC. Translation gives CASTQGAGGYTF.

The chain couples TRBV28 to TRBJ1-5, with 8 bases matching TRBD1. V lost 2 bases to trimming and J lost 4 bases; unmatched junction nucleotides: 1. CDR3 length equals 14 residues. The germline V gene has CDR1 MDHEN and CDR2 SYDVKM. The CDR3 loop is CASSLRTGNQPQHF. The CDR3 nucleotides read TGTGCCAGCAGTTTAAGGACAGGGAATCAGCCCCAGCATTTT.

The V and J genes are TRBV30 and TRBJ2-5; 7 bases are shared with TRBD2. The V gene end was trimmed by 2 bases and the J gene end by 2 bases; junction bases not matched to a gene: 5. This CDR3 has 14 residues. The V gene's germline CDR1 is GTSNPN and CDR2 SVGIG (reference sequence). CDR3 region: CAWSNWGGQETQYF. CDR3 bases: TGTGCCTGGAGTAACTGGGGGGGACAAGAGACCCAGTACTTC. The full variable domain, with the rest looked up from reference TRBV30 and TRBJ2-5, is SQTIHQWPATLVQPVGSPLSLECTVEGTSNPNLYWYRQAAGRGLQLLFYSVGIGQISSEVPQNLSASRPQDRQFILSSKKLLLSDSGFYLCAWSNWGGQETQYFGPGTRLLVL.

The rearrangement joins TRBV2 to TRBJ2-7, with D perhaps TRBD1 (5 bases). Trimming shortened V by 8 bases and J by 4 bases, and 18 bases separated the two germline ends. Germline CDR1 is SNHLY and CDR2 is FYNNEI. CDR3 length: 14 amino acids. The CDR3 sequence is CASLPKGRRYEQYF. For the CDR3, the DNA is TGTGCCAGCCTTCCCAAGGGGCGCAGGTACGAGCAGTACTTC.

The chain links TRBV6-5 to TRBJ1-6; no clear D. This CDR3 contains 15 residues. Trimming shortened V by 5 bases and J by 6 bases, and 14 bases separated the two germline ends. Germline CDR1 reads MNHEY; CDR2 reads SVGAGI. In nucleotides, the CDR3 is TGTGCCAGCAGTCTGATGGCCGAGGCTAATTCACCCCTCCACTTT. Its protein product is CASSLMAEANSPLHF.

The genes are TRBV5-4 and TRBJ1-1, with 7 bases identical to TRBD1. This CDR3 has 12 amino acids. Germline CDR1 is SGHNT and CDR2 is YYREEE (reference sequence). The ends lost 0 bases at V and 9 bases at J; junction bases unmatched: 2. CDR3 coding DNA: TGTGCCAGCAGCTTGGGGAGGGGGCAAGCTTTCTTT. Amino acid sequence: CASSLGRGQAFF.

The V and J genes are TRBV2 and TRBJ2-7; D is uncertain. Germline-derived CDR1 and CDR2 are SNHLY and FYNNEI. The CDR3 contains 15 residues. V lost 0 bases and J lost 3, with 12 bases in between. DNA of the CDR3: TGTGCCAGCAGTGAAGCCAAGGCGTACTACTACGAGCAGTACTTC. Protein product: CASSEAKAYYYEQYF.

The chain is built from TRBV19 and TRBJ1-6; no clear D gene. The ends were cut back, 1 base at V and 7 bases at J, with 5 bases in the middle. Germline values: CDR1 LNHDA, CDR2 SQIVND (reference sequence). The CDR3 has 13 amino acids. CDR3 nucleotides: TGTGCCAGTAGTATAGCCCAAAATTCACCCCTCCACTTT. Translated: CASSIAQNSPLHF.

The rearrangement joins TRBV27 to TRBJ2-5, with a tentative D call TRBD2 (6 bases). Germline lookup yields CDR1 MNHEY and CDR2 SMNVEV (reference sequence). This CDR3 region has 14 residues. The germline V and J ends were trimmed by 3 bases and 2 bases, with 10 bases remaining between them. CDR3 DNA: TGTGCCAGCAGTTTGGACTACCTTCAAGAGACCCAGTACTTC. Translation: CASSLDYLQETQYF.

CDR3 in amino acids: CASGKGQVLGNQPQHF. The CDR3 nucleotides read TGTGCCAGTGGTAAAGGACAGGTTTTGGGCAATCAGCCCCAGCATTTT. The chain employs TRBV19 and TRBJ1-5; 7 bases map to TRBD1. This CDR3 has 16 residues. Germline CDR1 reads LNHDA; CDR2 reads SQIVND (reference sequence). V was clipped by 8 bases and J by 2 bases; unmatched bases: 12.

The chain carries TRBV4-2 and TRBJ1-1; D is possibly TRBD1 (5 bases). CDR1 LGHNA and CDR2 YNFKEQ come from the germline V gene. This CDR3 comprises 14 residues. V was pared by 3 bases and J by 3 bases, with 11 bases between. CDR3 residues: CASSHLEGYTEAFF. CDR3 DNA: TGTGCCAGCAGCCACTTGGAGGGGTACACTGAAGCTTTCTTT.

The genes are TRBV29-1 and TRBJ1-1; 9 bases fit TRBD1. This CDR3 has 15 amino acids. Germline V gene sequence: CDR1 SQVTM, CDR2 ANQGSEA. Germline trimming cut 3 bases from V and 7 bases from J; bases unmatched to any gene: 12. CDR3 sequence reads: CSVEGGQGVTGEAFF. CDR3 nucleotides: TGCAGCGTTGAGGGGGGACAGGGCGTAACGGGTGAAGCTTTCTTT.

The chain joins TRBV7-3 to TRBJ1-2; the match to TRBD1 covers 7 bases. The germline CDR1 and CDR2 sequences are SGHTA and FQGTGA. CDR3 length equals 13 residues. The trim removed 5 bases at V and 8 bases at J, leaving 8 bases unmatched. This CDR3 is CASSPGQAGGYTF. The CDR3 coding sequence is TGTGCCAGCAGCCCAGGACAGGCCGGCGGCTACACCTTC.

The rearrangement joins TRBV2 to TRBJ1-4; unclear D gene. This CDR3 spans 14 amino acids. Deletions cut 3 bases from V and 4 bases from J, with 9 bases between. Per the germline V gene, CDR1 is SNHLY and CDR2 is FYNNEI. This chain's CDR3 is CASSEQLFNEKLFF. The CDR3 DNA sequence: TGTGCCAGCAGTGAGCAGTTATTTAATGAAAAACTGTTTTTT. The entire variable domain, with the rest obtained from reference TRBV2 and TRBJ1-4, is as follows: EPEVTQTPSHQVTQMGQEVILRCVPISNHLYFYWYRQILGQKVEFLVSFYNNEISEKSEIFDDQFSVERPDGSNFTLKIRSTKLEDSAMYFCASSEQLFNEKLFFGSGTQLSVL.

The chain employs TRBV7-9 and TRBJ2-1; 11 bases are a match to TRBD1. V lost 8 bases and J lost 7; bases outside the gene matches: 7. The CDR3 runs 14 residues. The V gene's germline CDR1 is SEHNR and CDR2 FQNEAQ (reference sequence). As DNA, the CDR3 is TGTGCCAGCGCCCTGGGACAGGGGGTGAATGAGCAGTTCTTC. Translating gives CASALGQGVNEQFF.